The rows below give T cell receptor beta chains drawn from one sample of a study of T cell changes during pregnancy in multiple sclerosis. Clones were read by immunoSEQ multiplex PCR, and TCRdb kept only the in-frame ones, dropping some. The table lists roughly 79,000 clones, 75% to 95% of them singletons. This sample comprised CD4+ T cells from peripheral blood mononuclear cells, obtained before pregnancy. Source of these receptors: a female donor with multiple sclerosis, enrolled in a pregnancy study. Both conserved end residues are part of each CDR3. A D gene is named only where the DNA matches it firmly. A row's size may be missing; if present it is once, few, many or a size class.

J: TRBJ2-7; size: NA; V: TRBV5-6; D: NA; DNA: TGTGCCAGCAGCTTTCGGGGGGCTTTCTACGAGCAGTACTTC; CDR3: CASSFRGAFYEQYF
J: TRBJ1-2; size: NA; V: TRBV16; D: NA; DNA: TGTGCCAGCAGCCAATCCACCGTCGTACATTCGCCACGCTATGGCTACACCTTC; CDR3: CASSQSTVVHSPRYGYTF
J: TRBJ1-1; size: NA; V: TRBV28; D: NA; DNA: TGTGCCAGCAGTTTTGCGGCAGCATTGAACACTGAAGCTTTCTTT; CDR3: CASSFAAALNTEAFF
J: TRBJ1-1; size: NA; V: TRBV6-1; D: NA; DNA: TGTGCCAGCAGCTACCAGCAGGGTGATGGGACTGAAGCTTTCTTT; CDR3: CASSYQQGDGTEAFF
J: TRBJ1-1; size: once; V: TRBV6-6; D: NA; DNA: TGTGCCAGCAGTTACTTTGTGGAGGGCACTGAAGCTTTCTTT; CDR3: CASSYFVEGTEAFF
J: TRBJ1-1; size: NA; V: TRBV25-1; D: TRBD1; DNA: TGTGCCAGCAGTAACCCGGGACAGAGGAACACTGAAGCTTTCTTT; CDR3: CASSNPGQRNTEAFF
J: TRBJ1-1; size: once; V: TRBV27; D: TRBD1; DNA: TGTGCCAGCAGTTTAGTCGGGGACAGGGCGTCTCCTGAAGCTTTCTTT; CDR3: CASSLVGDRASPEAFF
J: TRBJ2-3; size: NA; V: TRBV19; D: TRBD2; DNA: TGTGCCAGTACACTAGCGGGGGGCACAGATACGCAGTATTTT; CDR3: CASTLAGGTDTQYF
J: TRBJ2-7; size: NA; V: TRBV7-9; D: NA; DNA: TGTGCCAGCAGCTACAGGGTGGGTGACGAGCAGTACTTC; CDR3: CASSYRVGDEQYF
J: TRBJ2-7; size: NA; V: TRBV7-6; D: TRBD2; DNA: TGTGCCAGCAGCCCGACTAGCGTTCGATACGAGCAGTACTTC; CDR3: CASSPTSVRYEQYF
J: TRBJ1-2; size: NA; V: TRBV5-1; D: NA; DNA: TGCGCCAGCAGCTTGGTTGGAGGTGGCTACACCTTC; CDR3: CASSLVGGGYTF
J: TRBJ2-1; size: NA; V: TRBV6-1; D: TRBD2; DNA: TGTGCCAGCAGTGTGGAATCTAGCGGGAGGGAGACCTACAATGAGCAGTTCTTC; CDR3: CASSVESSGRETYNEQFF
J: TRBJ1-2; size: NA; V: TRBV30; D: TRBD1; DNA: TGTGCCTGGAGTATAGGGACAGGAGCTAACTATGGCTACACCTTC; CDR3: CAWSIGTGANYGYTF
J: TRBJ1-5; size: NA; V: TRBV21-1; D: NA; DNA: TGTGCCAGCAGCAAGGTGCTCAGGGAAGTTCAGCCCCAGCATTTT; CDR3: CASSKVLREVQPQHF
J: TRBJ2-2; size: NA; V: TRBV4-1; D: NA; DNA: TGCGCCAGCAGCCAAGATATCATGGCGCAGGCTAACACCGGGGAGCTGTTTTTT; CDR3: CASSQDIMAQANTGELFF
J: TRBJ2-1; size: NA; V: TRBV5-1; D: TRBD1; DNA: TGCGCCAGCAGCTTGGTTTTAGGCGGGACAGGGTCCTACAATGAGCAGTTCTTC; CDR3: CASSLVLGGTGSYNEQFF
J: TRBJ1-4; size: NA; V: TRBV30; D: TRBD1; DNA: TGTGCCTTCAACCGGGACAGGGGTGAAAAACTGTTTTTT; CDR3: CAFNRDRGEKLFF
J: TRBJ1-2; size: once; V: TRBV2; D: NA; DNA: TGTGCCAGCAGCGTAGACAGCCTTTATGGCTACACCTTC; CDR3: CASSVDSLYGYTF
J: TRBJ2-1; size: once; V: TRBV6-5; D: NA; DNA: TGTGCCAGCAGTTACTCGATCAGGGGAGATGAGCAGTTCTTC; CDR3: CASSYSIRGDEQFF
J: TRBJ2-3; size: NA; V: TRBV6-5; D: TRBD2; DNA: TGTGCCAGCACCGAGCGGGGGAGGATAGATACGCAGTATTTT; CDR3: CASTERGRIDTQYF
J: TRBJ2-3; size: NA; V: TRBV7-3; D: TRBD1; DNA: TGTGCCAGCAGCTTATCTGGCAGGGGGCTAGACACAGATACGCAGTATTTT; CDR3: CASSLSGRGLDTDTQYF
J: TRBJ2-7; size: NA; V: TRBV19; D: NA; DNA: TGTGCCAGTAGTATTGAATCCCAGCGAGTCTACGAGCAGTACTTC; CDR3: CASSIESQRVYEQYF
J: TRBJ2-6; size: NA; V: TRBV19; D: NA; DNA: TGTGCCAGTAACTGGGCCTCTGGGGCCAACGTCCTGACTTTC; CDR3: CASNWASGANVLTF
J: TRBJ2-7; size: NA; V: TRBV7-6; D: TRBD1; DNA: TGTGCCAGCAGCTTACCCTACAGGGGTGGCTCCTACGAGCAGTACTTC; CDR3: CASSLPYRGGSYEQYF
J: TRBJ1-1; size: once; V: TRBV5-1; D: TRBD1; DNA: TGCGCCAGCGGACAGGGGGATGGGGTCGCTGAAGCTTTCTTT; CDR3: CASGQGDGVAEAFF
J: TRBJ2-5; size: NA; V: TRBV28; D: NA; DNA: TGTGCCAGCAGTTCCCCGCAGGGTGCCGGGGAGACCCAGTACTTC; CDR3: CASSSPQGAGETQYF
J: TRBJ2-7; size: NA; V: TRBV9; D: TRBD1; DNA: TGTGCCAGCAGCGCCAGGACAGGGGCCCCCTACGAGCAGTACTTC; CDR3: CASSARTGAPYEQYF
J: TRBJ2-1; size: NA; V: TRBV7-2; D: TRBD2; DNA: TGTGCCAGCAGCTCAACTAGCGGGGGTGCAGGTGGCAATGAGCAGTTCTTC; CDR3: CASSSTSGGAGGNEQFF
J: TRBJ1-2; size: NA; V: TRBV19; D: TRBD1; DNA: TGTGCCAGTAGTATAAGGACAGGGGGAAACGGCTACACCTTC; CDR3: CASSIRTGGNGYTF
J: TRBJ2-1; size: NA; V: TRBV9; D: NA; DNA: TGTGCCAGCAGCGAACAGGGCTTGTCCTACAATGAGCAGTTCTTC; CDR3: CASSEQGLSYNEQFF
J: TRBJ1-1; size: NA; V: TRBV18; D: NA; DNA: TGTGCCAGCTCACCACCTAACAGGGCAAACACTGAAGCTTTCTTT; CDR3: CASSPPNRANTEAFF
J: TRBJ2-5; size: NA; V: TRBV11-2; D: NA; DNA: TGTGCCAGCAGCCTCGGAACGACAGCTATCCAAGAGACCCAGTACTTC; CDR3: CASSLGTTAIQETQYF
J: TRBJ1-6; size: few; V: TRBV7-3; D: TRBD1; DNA: TGTGCCAGCAGCTTCACGGGACAGGGGAATTCACCCCTCCACTTT; CDR3: CASSFTGQGNSPLHF
J: TRBJ1-4; size: NA; V: TRBV7-8; D: NA; DNA: TGTGCCAGCAGCTTGAGTACAACTAATGAAAAACTGTTTTTT; CDR3: CASSLSTTNEKLFF
J: TRBJ2-1; size: NA; V: TRBV29-1; D: TRBD1; DNA: TGCAGCGTTGAAGATGGGACAGGGAGCTCCTACAATGAGCAGTTCTTC; CDR3: CSVEDGTGSSYNEQFF
J: TRBJ1-5; size: NA; V: TRBV5-1; D: NA; DNA: TGCGCCAGCAGCTTGTCGGGGGATAGCAATCAGCCCCAGCATTTT; CDR3: CASSLSGDSNQPQHF
J: TRBJ1-2; size: NA; V: TRBV6-5; D: NA; DNA: TGTGCCAGCAGCCATCGGGGGGCTAACTATGGCTACACCTTC; CDR3: CASSHRGANYGYTF
J: TRBJ1-1; size: few; V: TRBV18; D: NA; DNA: TGTGCCAGCTCAGAAATGACAGGATTGAACACTGAAGCTTTCTTT; CDR3: CASSEMTGLNTEAFF
J: TRBJ1-1; size: NA; V: TRBV28; D: TRBD1; DNA: TGTGCCAGCAGAGTCGACAGGGGGCACACTGAAGCTTTCTTT; CDR3: CASRVDRGHTEAFF
J: TRBJ1-1; size: few; V: TRBV18; D: TRBD1; DNA: TGTGCCAGCTCACGGACAGGGAACACTGAAGCTTTCTTT; CDR3: CASSRTGNTEAFF
J: TRBJ2-7; size: NA; V: TRBV5-1; D: TRBD2; DNA: TGCGCCAGCAGCTTGGTTCCTAGCGGCCCAGGACACGAGCAGTACTTC; CDR3: CASSLVPSGPGHEQYF
J: TRBJ2-2; size: NA; V: TRBV6-6; D: TRBD1; DNA: TGTGCCAGCCTTGCGGGACAGGGGACCACCGGGGAGCTGTTTTTT; CDR3: CASLAGQGTTGELFF
J: TRBJ1-4; size: NA; V: TRBV6-1; D: TRBD1; DNA: TGTGCCAGCAGTGAAGGTGACAGGGATAATGAAAAACTGTTTTTT; CDR3: CASSEGDRDNEKLFF
J: TRBJ1-6; size: NA; V: TRBV9; D: NA; DNA: TGTGCCAGCAGCGTCGAACCGGGACTCTATAATTCACCCCTCCACTTT; CDR3: CASSVEPGLYNSPLHF
J: TRBJ1-5; size: NA; V: TRBV10-3; D: TRBD1; DNA: TGTGCCATCAGTCCAGGGGGTAACAATCAGCCCCAGCATTTT; CDR3: CAISPGGNNQPQHF
J: TRBJ2-7; size: NA; V: TRBV7-3; D: NA; DNA: TGTGCCAGCAGAGGGAGAGGGGGAAGTCTAGGCGGACCCTACGAGCAGTACTTC; CDR3: CASRGRGGSLGGPYEQYF
J: TRBJ2-5; size: NA; V: TRBV6-1; D: NA; DNA: TGTGCCAGCAGTGACCCCGGGACACCTCCAGAGACCCAGTACTTC; CDR3: CASSDPGTPPETQYF
J: TRBJ1-1; size: NA; V: TRBV19; D: TRBD1; DNA: TGTGCCAGTAGTCCCTGGACGGGACAGGGGGCTGAAGCTTTCTTT; CDR3: CASSPWTGQGAEAFF
J: TRBJ1-2; size: NA; V: TRBV9; D: TRBD1; DNA: TGTGCCAGCAGCGTAGACAGGGGCGGCTATGGCTACACCTTC; CDR3: CASSVDRGGYGYTF
J: TRBJ2-7; size: NA; V: TRBV6-1; D: NA; DNA: TGTGCCAGCAGTGTTCGGGAACGGAACCCTCTTTACGAGCAGTACTTC; CDR3: CASSVRERNPLYEQYF
J: TRBJ1-1; size: NA; V: TRBV7-9; D: TRBD1; DNA: TGTGCCAGCAGCCGCCAGGGCAGGGGGATGTCTGAAGCTTTCTTT; CDR3: CASSRQGRGMSEAFF
J: TRBJ2-7; size: NA; V: TRBV10-3; D: NA; DNA: TGTGCCATCAGTGAGGACAGCTCCTACGAGCAGTACTTC; CDR3: CAISEDSSYEQYF
J: TRBJ2-7; size: NA; V: TRBV6-5; D: NA; DNA: TGTGCCAGCAGGCCCGGTACTCTAGAGGTCTACGAGCAGTACTTC; CDR3: CASRPGTLEVYEQYF